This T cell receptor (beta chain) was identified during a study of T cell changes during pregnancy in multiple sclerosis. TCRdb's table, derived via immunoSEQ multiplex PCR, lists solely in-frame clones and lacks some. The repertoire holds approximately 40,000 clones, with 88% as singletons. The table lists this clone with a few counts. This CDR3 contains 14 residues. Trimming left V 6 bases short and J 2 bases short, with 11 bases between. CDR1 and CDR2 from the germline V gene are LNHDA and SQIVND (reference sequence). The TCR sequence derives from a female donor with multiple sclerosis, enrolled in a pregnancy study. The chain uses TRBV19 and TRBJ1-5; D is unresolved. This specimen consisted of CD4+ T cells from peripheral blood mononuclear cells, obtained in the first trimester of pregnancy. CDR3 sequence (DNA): TGTGCCAGTAGCCCTAGAGGAGGCAATCAGCCCCAGCATTTT. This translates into CASSPRGGNQPQHF.